This T cell receptor beta chain was identified in a study of blood T cells in healthy people across ages. Ranging in age from roughly 6 to 100, the donors were healthy Caucasian individuals from Russia. Researchers collected around 11 milliliters of peripheral blood from every single donor. Study results and limitations: The diversity estimates, figures obtained from one million T cells, were considered underestimates. The unknown donor CMV status may have confounded expanded clonotype changes.

The authors ran a second PCR of about 6 to 11 cycles using a sample-barcoded 5' primer and a J-beta primer mix. MiXCR, applied by TCRdb to the 5' RACE reads, yields one record per CDR3 protein. The sample contains almost 800,000 distinct CDR3 sequences, 55% to 70% of which appear only once. The V and J ends lost 3 bases and 11 bases, in that order; junction bases with no gene match: 9. The CDR3 runs 14 residues. The germline V gene has CDR1 MDHEN and CDR2 SYDVKM. Notes on this clonotype: Its antigen is unknown.

This TCR was recovered from a man aged 30 to 39 in good health. The gene calls are TRBV28 and TRBJ2-5; 10 nucleotides align to TRBD2. The sequencing input was blood. The CDR3 loop reads CASSFGGTSVKQYF. The CDR3 DNA reads as TGTGCCAGCAGTTTTGGTGGGACTAGCGTGAAGCAGTACTTC. Together with reference TRBV28 and TRBJ2-5, the CDR3 gives the full variable domain: DVKVTQSSRYLVKRTGEKVFLECVQDMDHENMFWYRQDPGLGLRLIYFSYDVKMKEKGDIPEGYSVSREKKERFSLILESASTNQTSMYLCASSFGGTSVKQYFGPGTRLLVL.